These T cell receptor beta chains were read from a single sample in a study of blood T cell repertoires in COVID-19. The data were produced by immunoSEQ multiplex PCR, yet TCRdb's version contains in-frame clones alone and is incomplete. The table records about 90,000 clones, roughly 80% of them present only once. Source material: peripheral blood. The receptors originated from a woman in her sixties or seventies with acute or convalescent COVID-19. Both conserved end residues are part of each CDR3. D genes are given only for firm matches. Clone size is stated in some rows and not others, as once, few, many or a class when expanded.

CASSYLQGAGKPEAFF | TGTGCCAGCAGTTACCTACAGGGGGCGGGTAAGCCTGAAGCTTTCTTT | TRBV6-2/TRBV6-3 | NA | TRBD1 | TRBJ1-1
CASSLDWRPNTGELFF | TGCGCCAGCAGCTTGGATTGGCGGCCGAACACCGGGGAGCTGTTTTTT | TRBV5-1 | NA | NA | TRBJ2-2
CASSQDLVRGSYEQYF | TGTGCCAGCAGCCAAGATCTGGTCAGGGGGTCCTACGAGCAGTACTTC | TRBV3-1/TRBV3-2 | NA | TRBD1 | TRBJ2-7
CASSLEKDRRPTYEQYF | TGTGCCAGCAGCTTGGAGAAGGACAGGAGGCCCACCTACGAGCAGTACTTC | TRBV5-5 | NA | TRBD1 | TRBJ2-7
CASSDMVVLSYEQYF | TGTGCCAGCAGTGATATGGTAGTTCTTTCTTACGAGCAGTACTTC | TRBV2 | few | NA | TRBJ2-7
CASSEGRGQPQHF | TGTGCCAGCAGTGAAGGGAGAGGCCAGCCCCAGCATTTT | TRBV6-1 | NA | NA | TRBJ1-5
CASSSPGGTGELFF | TGTGCCAGCAGCTCCCCAGGGGGTACCGGGGAGCTGTTTTTT | TRBV7-3 | NA | TRBD1 | TRBJ2-2
CASSQLLAEGETQYF | TGTGCCAGCAGCCAATTACTAGCGGAGGGGGAGACCCAGTACTTC | TRBV3-1/TRBV3-2 | NA | TRBD2 | TRBJ2-5
CASSSLGEDSTDTQYF | TGTGCCAGCAGCTCCCTCGGGGAAGATTCCACAGATACGCAGTATTTT | TRBV7-3 | NA | NA | TRBJ2-3
CASSHQGYNSPLHF | TGTGCCAGCAGCCATCAGGGCTATAATTCACCCCTCCACTTT | TRBV3-1/TRBV3-2 | NA | NA | TRBJ1-6
CASSPLASFYEQYF | TGTGCCAGCAGTCCACTAGCGTCGTTTTACGAGCAGTACTTC | TRBV27 | few | TRBD2 | TRBJ2-7
CASSLRGFPEAFF | TGTGCCAGCAGTTTAAGGGGGTTCCCTGAAGCTTTCTTT | TRBV12-3/TRBV12-4 | NA | NA | TRBJ1-1
CASSTGLPQETQYF | TGTGCCAGCAGCACGGGACTGCCACAAGAGACCCAGTACTTC | TRBV7-9 | NA | NA | TRBJ2-5
CASSQDILYEQYF | TGCGCCAGCAGCCAAGATATTCTCTACGAGCAGTACTTC | TRBV4-3 | NA | NA | TRBJ2-7
CATSERGFSYNEQFF | TGTGCCACCAGTGAAAGGGGGTTTTCCTACAATGAGCAGTTCTTC | TRBV24-1 | NA | NA | TRBJ2-1
CASTGVGSYEQYF | TGTGCCAGTACAGGGGTGGGCTCCTACGAGCAGTACTTC | TRBV28 | NA | TRBD1 | TRBJ2-7
CASSRVSGASTGELFF | TGTGCCAGCAGCCGCGTGTCGGGAGCTTCGACCGGGGAGCTGTTTTTT | TRBV3-1/TRBV3-2 | NA | NA | TRBJ2-2
CASSYGTNTGELFF | TGCGCCAGCAGCTACGGGACGAACACCGGGGAGCTGTTTTTT | TRBV10-2 | NA | NA | TRBJ2-2
CASSGTRLAANEQFF | TGTGCCAGCAGTGGAACCAGACTAGCGGCGAATGAGCAGTTCTTC | TRBV2 | NA | TRBD2 | TRBJ2-1
CASSLDRGRINEQFF | TGTGCCAGCAGCCTAGACAGGGGGCGTATAAATGAGCAGTTCTTC | TRBV7-3 | NA | TRBD1 | TRBJ2-1
CASSEGGRGNTEAFF | TGCGCCAGCAGTGAAGGGGGACGGGGGAACACTGAAGCTTTCTTT | TRBV10-2 | NA | NA | TRBJ1-1
CAWSVLGHRRNTGELFF | TGTGCCTGGAGTGTACTAGGCCATCGCAGGAACACCGGGGAGCTGTTTTTT | TRBV30 | NA | NA | TRBJ2-2
CASSLLAGTYEQYF | TGTGCCAGCAGTTTACTAGCGGGAACCTACGAGCAGTACTTC | TRBV28 | once | TRBD2 | TRBJ2-7
CASSFSGGSYEQYF | TGCGCCAGCAGCTTTTCAGGGGGCTCCTACGAGCAGTACTTC | TRBV5-1 | NA | TRBD1 | TRBJ2-7
CAISDPLDRAGETQYF | TGTGCCATCAGTGACCCCCTAGACAGGGCGGGAGAGACCCAGTACTTC | TRBV10-3 | NA | TRBD1 | TRBJ2-5
CASSAASGSFYEQYF | TGTGCCAGCAGCGCCGCTAGCGGGAGCTTCTACGAGCAGTACTTC | TRBV9 | NA | TRBD2 | TRBJ2-7
CASSWGGPRQETQYF | TGTGCCAGCAGTTGGGGAGGGCCGCGGCAAGAGACCCAGTACTTC | TRBV28 | NA | TRBD2 | TRBJ2-5
CASSLGGRETQYF | TGTGCCAGCAGCTTGGGCGGGAGAGAGACCCAGTACTTC | TRBV13 | NA | TRBD2 | TRBJ2-5
CTSSHRTGCDTEAFF | TGCACCAGCAGCCACCGGACAGGGTGCGACACTGAAGCTTTCTTT | TRBV1 | NA | NA | TRBJ1-1
CSAGQETQYF | TGCAGTGCCGGGCAAGAGACCCAGTACTTC | TRBV20-1 | NA | NA | TRBJ2-5
CASLRGGGPYNEQFF | TGTGCCAGCCTTAGGGGCGGGGGGCCCTACAATGAGCAGTTCTTC | TRBV27 | NA | TRBD2 | TRBJ2-1
CASRGQGGNTIYF | TGTGCCAGCCGGGGACAGGGAGGAAACACCATATATTTT | TRBV25-1 | NA | TRBD1 | TRBJ1-3
CASSGGLADNQETQYF | TGCGCCAGCAGCGGGGGACTAGCGGACAACCAAGAGACCCAGTACTTC | TRBV5-1 | NA | TRBD2 | TRBJ2-5
CASSEYGQPQHF | TGTGCCAGTAGCGAATACGGTCAGCCCCAGCATTTT | TRBV19 | NA | NA | TRBJ1-5
CASNTLAEYTGELFF | TGTGCCAGCAACACCCTAGCGGAATACACCGGGGAGCTGTTTTTT | TRBV2 | NA | TRBD2 | TRBJ2-2
CASRRGRATNEKLFF | TGTGCCAGCAGGCGGGGGCGGGCAACTAATGAAAAACTGTTTTTT | TRBV2 | NA | NA | TRBJ1-4
CASSPRLAYEQYF | TGTGCCAGCAGTCCACGACTAGCTTACGAGCAGTACTTC | TRBV28 | NA | TRBD2 | TRBJ2-7
CASRRGKDEQFF | TGTGCCAGCAGGCGGGGGAAGGATGAGCAGTTCTTC | TRBV12-3/TRBV12-4 | NA | TRBD2 | TRBJ2-1
CASRGLAGEYEQYF | TGTGCCAGCAGGGGACTAGCGGGAGAATACGAGCAGTACTTC | TRBV6-4 | few | TRBD2 | TRBJ2-7
CASSLDRADTQYF | TGTGCCAGCAGCTTGGACAGAGCAGATACGCAGTATTTT | TRBV7-8 | NA | NA | TRBJ2-3
CASSPRGGRFYYNEQFF | TGTGCCAGCAGCCCCAGGGGCGGGAGGTTCTACTACAATGAGCAGTTCTTC | TRBV7-2 | NA | TRBD2 | TRBJ2-1
CAWSVGVVGFTEAFF | TGTGCCTGGAGTGTAGGGGTAGTAGGATTCACTGAAGCTTTCTTT | TRBV30 | once | NA | TRBJ1-1
CASSVVWLVLTGELFF | TGTGCCAGCAGCGTAGTATGGCTAGTTCTCACCGGGGAGCTGTTTTTT | TRBV9 | NA | NA | TRBJ2-2
CAVRQNAEAFF | TGTGCCGTGCGACAGAACGCTGAAGCTTTCTTT | TRBV30 | NA | NA | TRBJ1-1
CASSRTVSGNTIYF | TGTGCCAGCAGTCGGACAGTCTCTGGAAACACCATATATTTT | TRBV6-5 | NA | NA | TRBJ1-3
CASSQEYSYEQYF | TGTGCCAGCAGCCAAGAATACAGCTACGAGCAGTACTTC | TRBV4-2 | NA | NA | TRBJ2-7
CASSATGARSPLHF | TGTGCCAGCAGCGCGACAGGGGCCCGATCACCCCTCCACTTT | TRBV7-3 | NA | TRBD1 | TRBJ1-6
CASSLPRDSGNTIYF | TGCGCCAGCAGCTTGCCCCGGGACTCTGGAAACACCATATATTTT | TRBV5-1 | NA | NA | TRBJ1-3
CASSQAGTFPEAFF | TGCGCCAGCAGCCAAGCGGGGACTTTCCCTGAAGCTTTCTTT | TRBV4-1 | once | NA | TRBJ1-1
CASSVSPRGPGELFF | TGTGCCAGCAGCGTTAGCCCCAGGGGGCCCGGGGAGCTGTTTTTT | TRBV9 | NA | TRBD1 | TRBJ2-2
CASSPWGGGTNEQFF | TGTGCCAGTTCTCCGTGGGGCGGGGGGACAAATGAGCAGTTCTTC | TRBV9 | once | TRBD2 | TRBJ2-1
CASSLRRGDTQYF | TGTGCCAGCAGCTTACGACGGGGAGATACGCAGTATTTT | TRBV7-3 | few | NA | TRBJ2-3
CASSATGVQGNTIYF | TGTGCCAGCAGCGCCACAGGGGTACAGGGAAACACCATATATTTT | TRBV9 | NA | TRBD1 | TRBJ1-3
CSARRLAGRKDTQYF | TGCAGCGCTAGAAGACTAGCGGGGAGGAAAGATACGCAGTATTTT | TRBV29-1 | NA | TRBD2 | TRBJ2-3
CASSFGTGGKVETQYF | TGTGCCAGTAGTTTTGGGACAGGGGGCAAAGTGGAGACCCAGTACTTC | TRBV19 | NA | TRBD1 | TRBJ2-5